This T cell receptor (beta chain) was captured by sequencing in a study of OX40 agonist ivuxolimab in advanced cancers. This table comes from immunoSEQ multiplex PCR, and its TCRdb copy is limited to in-frame clones, with some not included. The profile covers nearly 70,000 clones, with just over 85% appearing a single time and 8% to 10% taken by the ten largest. The CDR3 totals 15 residues. The germline V gene has CDR1 LNHDA and CDR2 SQIVND (reference sequence). V was pared by 5 bases and J by 2 bases, with 13 bases between. The clonotype comes from an adult with an advanced solid tumor such as melanoma, head and neck, liver or kidney cancer. The chain couples TRBV19 to TRBJ1-5; possible D gene TRBD1, 5 bases. This sample comprised CD4+ or CD8+ T cells sorted from blood, obtained in a trial of the OX40 agonist ivuxolimab. DNA for the CDR3: TGTGCCAGTAGTGGGGGGATATTCGGCAATCAGCCCCAGCATTTT. Amino acids: CASSGGIFGNQPQHF. Using reference TRBV19 and TRBJ1-5 for the parts outside the CDR3, the full variable domain is DGGITQSPKYLFRKEGQNVTLSCEQNLNHDAMYWYRQDPGQGLRLIYYSQIVNDFQKGDIAEGYSVSREKKESFPLTVTSAQKNPTAFYLCASSGGIFGNQPQHFGDGTRLSIL.